This note documents a single T cell receptor beta chain sequence. The CDR3 spans 16 residues. V lost 4 bases, J lost 0 bases, and 2 bases stayed unmatched. Looked up from germline, CDR1 is SEHNR and CDR2 is FQNEAQ (reference sequence). Per the original methods: Cell counts per sample came from amplifying reference gene primers. The method was immunoSEQ multiplex PCR; TCRdb's version includes in-frame clones alone and lacks a portion of them. Clone size and the V and J calls come from that table; the DNA yielded D and trimming. The repertoire consists of some 530,000 clones, with 80% to 90% occurring once and the leading ten covering approximately 3.4%. This entry is derived from a study of blood T cell repertoires in COVID-19. In the study overall: Acute-phase and convalescent COVID-19 samples originated in the United States, Italy and Spain. T cells, B-cell-depleted T cells, or PBMCs provided the cDNA or gDNA that served as material.

The gene calls are TRBV7-9 and TRBJ2-3, with TRBD2 matching 12 bases. Sequenced input: peripheral blood. This TCR was recovered from a human donor in a cohort sampled during active COVID-19. The CDR3: CASSSLAGGSTDTQYF. CDR3 sequence (DNA): TGTGCCAGCAGCTCACTAGCGGGAGGTAGCACAGATACGCAGTATTTT.